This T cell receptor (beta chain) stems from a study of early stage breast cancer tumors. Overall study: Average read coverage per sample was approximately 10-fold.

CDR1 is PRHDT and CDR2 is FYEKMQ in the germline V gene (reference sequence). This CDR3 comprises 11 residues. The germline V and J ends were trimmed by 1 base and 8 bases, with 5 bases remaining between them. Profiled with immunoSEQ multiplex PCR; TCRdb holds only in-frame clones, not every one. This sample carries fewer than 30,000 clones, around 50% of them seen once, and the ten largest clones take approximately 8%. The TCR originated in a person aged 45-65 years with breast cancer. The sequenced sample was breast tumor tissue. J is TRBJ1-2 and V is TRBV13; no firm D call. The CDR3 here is CASSLVGGYTF. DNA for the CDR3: TGTGCCAGCAGCTTAGTAGGCGGCTACACCTTC.